This T cell receptor beta chain emerged from a study of identical twins. Many counts were recorded for this clonotype. As yet, its antigen is unknown. MiXCR, applied by TCRdb to the 5' RACE reads, yields one record per CDR3 protein. The sample shows 250,000 to 300,000 distinct CDR3 sequences, 9.5% of them seen only once. Study-wide points: Out-of-frame alpha sequences common to twins were enriched for low generation probability. The models systematically underestimated how much out-of-frame TCR alpha was shared in monozygotic twins.

The germline V and J ends were trimmed by 1 base and 4 bases, with 14 bases remaining between them. Germline CDR1 and CDR2: SGHTA and FQGNSA. The CDR3 loop spans 15 amino acids. This sample also appeared in a second study, on yellow fever vaccine responses in identical twins. Turning to that study: Reports say the vaccine T cell response in twins looked partly convergent and partly personalized.

Source material: CD8+ T cells sorted from blood. This clonotype was sampled from a woman aged 18 to 35 in good health. The chain links TRBV7-2 to TRBJ2-7; D is unclear. The CDR3 DNA sequence: TGTGCCAGCAGCTTAGGAGCAGCAGAGATTTACGAGCAGTACTTC. This encodes CASSLGAAEIYEQYF.